Sequencing of this T cell receptor beta chain was carried out in a study of T cell responses to AZD1222 COVID-19 vaccine. Study-level points and caveats: Reportedly, close to half of spike-specific TCRs are directed against unmutated variant regions. Spike-specific TCR repertoires showed rising breadth and depth after two AZD1222 doses.

Produced via immunoSEQ multiplex PCR; TCRdb's table is partial and in-frame only. Counted here are about 81,000 clones, around nine tenths occurring once; the ten biggest clones make up less than 6%. Details on this clone: Antigen: not known.

The sample was peripheral blood, taken 28 days after the second AZD1222 dose. This TCR came from an adult who received the AZD1222 COVID-19 vaccine.

The CDR3 nucleotides read TGTGCCAGCAGCTACGACAGGGCCGGCTATGGCTACACCTTC. This gives the protein CASSYDRAGYGYTF. The chain recombines TRBV7-9 with TRBJ1-2; the match to TRBD1 covers 7 bases. This CDR3 is built from 14 residues. Germline assignment: CDR1 SEHNR and CDR2 FQNEAQ (reference sequence). V lost 4 bases and J lost 4; bases outside the gene matches: 6.